The following is a T cell receptor (beta chain) sequence with its context. Its antigen is as yet unknown. Produced via immunoSEQ multiplex PCR; TCRdb's table is partial and in-frame only. This sample has over 100,000 clones, with just over 90% found just once. The data were taken from a study of OX40 agonist ivuxolimab in advanced cancers. The overall study: Two cutaneous melanoma patients and one hepatocellular carcinoma patient, three in all, had partial responses. Study results and caveats: On average, CD8+ T cells showed a greater number of expanded clones than CD4+. Antigen targets of the expanded peripheral T cells went undetermined.

The investigators sampled blood at baseline, at cycle 4 day 1, and at cycle 7 day 1. V was pared by 6 bases and J by 8 bases, with 25 bases between. This CDR3 spans 16 amino acids. The germline CDR1 and CDR2 sequences are KGHSH and LQKENI. The sample consisted of CD4+ or CD8+ T cells sorted from blood, taken in a trial of the OX40 agonist ivuxolimab. The clonotype was recovered from an adult with an advanced solid tumor such as melanoma, head and neck, liver or kidney cancer. This chain connects TRBV18 to TRBJ1-2; D is possibly TRBD1 (6 bases). The CDR3 DNA reads TGTGCCAGCTCTCCCCGGGCAGGGGTCCATCACGGGGGCTACACCTTC. It encodes CASSPRAGVHHGGYTF.